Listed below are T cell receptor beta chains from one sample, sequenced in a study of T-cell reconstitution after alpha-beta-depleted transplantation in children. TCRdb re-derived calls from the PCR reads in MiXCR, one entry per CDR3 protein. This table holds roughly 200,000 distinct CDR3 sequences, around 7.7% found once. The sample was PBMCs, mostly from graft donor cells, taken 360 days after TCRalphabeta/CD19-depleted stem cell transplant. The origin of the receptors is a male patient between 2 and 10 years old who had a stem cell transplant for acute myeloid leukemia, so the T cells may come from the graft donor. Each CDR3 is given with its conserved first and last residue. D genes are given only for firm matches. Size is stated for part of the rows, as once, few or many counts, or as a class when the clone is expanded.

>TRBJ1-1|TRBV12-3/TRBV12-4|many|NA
CASSGQQNTEAFF
TGTGCCAGCAGCGGGCAGCAGAACACTGAAGCTTTCTTT
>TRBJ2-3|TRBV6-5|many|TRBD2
CASSYREGTQYF
TGTGCCAGCAGTTATCGGGAGGGTACGCAGTATTTT
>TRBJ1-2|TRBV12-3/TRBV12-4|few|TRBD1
CATTPPGQGDYTF
TGTGCCACCACCCCTCCGGGACAGGGAGACTACACCTTC
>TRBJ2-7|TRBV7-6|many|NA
CASSPSGNIGEQYF
TGTGCCAGCAGCCCCTCCGGGAATATTGGAGAGCAGTACTTC
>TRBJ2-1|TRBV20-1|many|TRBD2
CSARKGGGYNEQFF
TGCAGTGCTAGAAAAGGCGGGGGCTACAATGAGCAGTTCTTC
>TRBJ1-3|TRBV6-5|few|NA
CAIGPSGNTIYF
TGTGCCATCGGGCCCTCTGGAAACACCATATATTTT
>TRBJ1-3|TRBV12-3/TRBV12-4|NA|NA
CASRSKNSGNTIYF
TGTGCCAGCAGAAGCAAAAACTCTGGAAACACCATATATTTT
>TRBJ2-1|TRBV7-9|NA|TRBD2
CASSLFLAGDDEQFF
TGTGCCAGCAGCTTATTTCTAGCGGGAGACGATGAGCAGTTCTTC
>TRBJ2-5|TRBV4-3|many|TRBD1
CASSQGTGTGARETQYF
TGCGCCAGCAGCCAAGGAACCGGGACAGGTGCCAGAGAGACCCAGTACTTC
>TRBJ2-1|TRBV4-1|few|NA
CASSQDPRVDEQFF
TGCGCCAGCAGCCAAGATCCCCGGGTAGATGAGCAGTTCTTC
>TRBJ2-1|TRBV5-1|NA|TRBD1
CASSSQVGTGGNEQFF
TGCGCCAGCAGCTCTCAAGTCGGGACAGGGGGCAATGAGCAGTTCTTC
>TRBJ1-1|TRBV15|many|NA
CATSRGTTATEAFF
TGTGCCACCAGCAGAGGGACTACAGCTACTGAAGCTTTCTTT
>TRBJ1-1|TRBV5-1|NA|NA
CASRVVMATEAFF
TGCGCCAGCAGGGTCGTTATGGCCACTGAAGCTTTCTTT
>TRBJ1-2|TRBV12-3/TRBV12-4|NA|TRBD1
CASSKQGENYGYTF
TGTGCCAGCAGTAAACAGGGGGAAAACTATGGCTACACCTTC
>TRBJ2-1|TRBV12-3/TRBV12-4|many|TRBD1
CASRTGGSYNEQFF
TGTGCCAGCAGGACAGGGGGCTCCTACAATGAGCAGTTCTTC
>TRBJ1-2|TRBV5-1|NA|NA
CASSPLSLHGYTF
TGCGCCAGCAGCCCCCTGTCGTTACATGGCTACACCTTC
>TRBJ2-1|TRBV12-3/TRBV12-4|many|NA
CASSLLGGGTNEQFF
TGTGCCAGCAGTTTACTGGGTGGGGGCACAAATGAGCAGTTCTTC
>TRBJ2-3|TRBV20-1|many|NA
CSGTKADTQYF
TGCAGTGGAACTAAAGCAGATACGCAGTATTTT
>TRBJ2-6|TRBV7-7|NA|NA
CASSPTLALSGANVLTF
TGTGCTAGCAGCCCAACGTTGGCCCTATCTGGGGCCAACGTCCTGACTTTC
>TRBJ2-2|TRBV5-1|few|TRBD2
CASSLPAGGTGELFF
TGCGCCAGCAGCCTCCCGGCGGGAGGTACCGGGGAGCTGTTTTTT
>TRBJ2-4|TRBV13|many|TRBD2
CASSPPLPSGIAKNIQYF
TGTGCCAGCAGCCCTCCCCTCCCTAGCGGGATCGCCAAAAACATTCAGTACTTC
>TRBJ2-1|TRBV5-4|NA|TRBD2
CASSGHSGLAGGNEQFF
TGTGCCAGCAGCGGCCACTCCGGACTAGCGGGGGGGAATGAGCAGTTCTTC
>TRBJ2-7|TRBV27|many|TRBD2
CASSLSASGTPYEQYF
TGTGCCAGCAGTTTATCAGCTAGCGGGACCCCCTACGAGCAGTACTTC
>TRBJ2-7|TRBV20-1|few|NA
CSARDFPTLVQYF
TGCAGTGCTAGAGATTTTCCCACCCTCGTGCAGTACTTC
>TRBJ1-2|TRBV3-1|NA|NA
CACSPGANLDYGYTF
TGTGCCTGCAGCCCCGGGGCGAATCTTGACTATGGCTACACCTTC
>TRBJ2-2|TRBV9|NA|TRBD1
CASSDTRQGLPFPNTGELFF
TGTGCCAGCAGCGACACCCGACAGGGTTTACCCTTTCCGAACACCGGGGAGCTGTTTTTT
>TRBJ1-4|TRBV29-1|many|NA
CSVTLGEKLFF
TGCAGCGTGACCCTTGGGGAAAAACTGTTTTTT
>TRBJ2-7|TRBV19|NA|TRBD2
CASSITSGYSYEQYF
TGTGCCAGTAGTATTACTAGCGGATACTCCTACGAGCAGTACTTC
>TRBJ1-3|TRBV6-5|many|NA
CASRGVGQNTIYF
TGTGCCAGCAGGGGGGTAGGACAAAACACCATATATTTT
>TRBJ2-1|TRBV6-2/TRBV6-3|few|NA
CASSYIGVGEQFF
TGTGCCAGCAGTTACATTGGGGTCGGTGAGCAGTTCTTC
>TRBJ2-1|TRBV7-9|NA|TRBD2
CASSSSRTSGNAEQFF
TGTGCCAGCAGCTCGTCCAGGACTAGCGGGAATGCTGAGCAGTTCTTC
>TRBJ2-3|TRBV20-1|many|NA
CSASQGSGTQYF
TGCAGTGCTAGCCAGGGTAGCGGTACGCAGTATTTT
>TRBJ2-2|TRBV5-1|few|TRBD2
CASSLVAGAIGELFF
TGCGCCAGCAGCTTGGTGGCGGGAGCTATCGGGGAGCTGTTTTTT
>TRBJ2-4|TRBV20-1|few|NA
CSASPSWDIQYF
TGCAGTGCTAGTCCCAGTTGGGACATTCAGTACTTC
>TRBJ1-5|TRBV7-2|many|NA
CASSLLRNQPQHF
TGTGCCAGCAGCTTACTAAGGAACCAGCCCCAGCATTTT
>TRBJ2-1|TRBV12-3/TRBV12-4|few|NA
CASSFVGQGDEQFF
TGTGCCAGCAGTTTCGTGGGGCAAGGGGATGAGCAGTTCTTC
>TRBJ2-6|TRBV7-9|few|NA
CASSLSRGPGANVLTF
TGTGCCAGCAGCTTAAGCAGGGGCCCTGGGGCCAACGTCCTGACTTTC
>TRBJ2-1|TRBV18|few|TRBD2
CASSPPRGGAYNEQFF
TGTGCCAGCTCACCCCCTCGCGGGGGGGCCTACAATGAGCAGTTCTTC
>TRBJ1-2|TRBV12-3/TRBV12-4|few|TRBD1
CASSDREYGYTF
TGTGCCAGCAGTGACAGGGAATACGGCTACACCTTC
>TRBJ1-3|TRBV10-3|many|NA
CAISEFRTQASGNTIYF
TGTGCCATCAGTGAGTTTCGGACACAGGCCTCTGGAAACACCATATATTTT
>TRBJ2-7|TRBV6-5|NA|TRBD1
CASSSRDRSFYEQYF
TGTGCCAGCAGTTCTCGGGACAGATCATTCTACGAGCAGTACTTC
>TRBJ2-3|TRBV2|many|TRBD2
CASSRAGDTDTQYF
TGTGCCAGCTCGCGGGCGGGAGACACAGATACGCAGTATTTT
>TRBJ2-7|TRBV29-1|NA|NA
CSVEKAYEQYF
TGCAGCGTTGAAAAGGCCTACGAGCAGTACTTC
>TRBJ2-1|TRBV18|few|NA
CASSPPSHNEQFF
TGTGCCAGCTCACCACCTAGCCACAATGAGCAGTTCTTC
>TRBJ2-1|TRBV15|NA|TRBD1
CATSRDCPPGTGGRNEQFF
TGTGCCACCAGCAGAGATTGCCCGCCCGGGACAGGGGGCCGGAATGAGCAGTTCTTC
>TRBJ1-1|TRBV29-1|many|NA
CSVVRTEAFF
TGCAGCGTTGTGCGCACTGAAGCTTTCTTT
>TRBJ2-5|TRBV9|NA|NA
CASSVDRGRETQYF
TGTGCCAGCAGCGTAGACCGGGGAAGGGAGACCCAGTACTTC
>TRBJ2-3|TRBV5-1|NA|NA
CASSLVQGRDTQYF
TGCGCCAGCAGCTTGGTTCAGGGTAGGGATACGCAGTATTTT
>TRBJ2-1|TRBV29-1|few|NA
CSVEGLARRYNEQFF
TGCAGCGTTGAAGGGCTAGCGAGACGATACAATGAGCAGTTCTTC
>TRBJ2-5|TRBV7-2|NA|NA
CASSFWRTTQYF
TGTGCCAGCAGCTTCTGGCGTACTACCCAGTACTTC
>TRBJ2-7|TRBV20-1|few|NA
CSASSGMRSLF
TGCAGTGCTAGCTCCGGGATGAGGTCTCTCTTC
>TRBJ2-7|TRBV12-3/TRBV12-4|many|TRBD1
CASKSGTDYEQYF
TGTGCCAGCAAATCCGGGACAGATTACGAGCAGTACTTC
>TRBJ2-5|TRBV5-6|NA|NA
CASSSTGSQETQYF
TGTGCCAGCAGCTCTACCGGGAGCCAAGAGACCCAGTACTTC
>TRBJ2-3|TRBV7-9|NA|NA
CASRIGGGVSTDTQYF
TGTGCCAGCAGAATAGGTGGAGGGGTGAGCACAGATACGCAGTATTTT
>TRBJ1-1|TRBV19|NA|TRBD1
CASSKQGAVNPEAFF
TGTGCCAGTAGTAAACAGGGGGCTGTGAACCCTGAAGCTTTCTTT
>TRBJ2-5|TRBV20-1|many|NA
CSAREETQYF
TGCAGTGCTAGAGAAGAGACCCAGTACTTC
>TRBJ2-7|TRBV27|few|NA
CASSPEGTHEQYF
TGTGCCAGCAGCCCCGAGGGTACCCACGAGCAGTACTTC
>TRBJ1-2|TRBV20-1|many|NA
CSARDLARAGGYTF
TGCAGTGCTAGAGATCTGGCCAGGGCGGGTGGCTACACCTTC
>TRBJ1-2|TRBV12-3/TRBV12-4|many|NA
CASSFEGSYGYTF
TGTGCCAGCAGTTTCGAGGGGAGCTATGGCTACACCTTC
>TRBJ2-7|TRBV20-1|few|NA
CSARDFTGSYEQYF
TGCAGTGCTCGGGACTTTACGGGGTCCTACGAGCAGTACTTC